This entry lists 5 T cell receptor beta chains sequenced from one sample in a study of cytotoxic CD8 clonotypes in ibrutinib-treated CLL. Sequencing was performed with immunoSEQ multiplex PCR; in TCRdb, only in-frame clones are kept and a portion is missing. This sample yields some 200,000 clones, of which 75% to 85% are seen a single time; approximately 10% belongs to the top ten. The sample here was PBMCs, taken after 12 months of ibrutinib treatment. The receptors originated from a human donor with chronic lymphocytic leukemia.

This clone was picked up one time. The chain recombines TRBV5-1 with TRBJ1-2; 10 nucleotides line up with TRBD1. V gave up 7 bases and J gave up 0 bases; unmatched junction bases: 0. The length of the CDR3 is 13 residues. Germline V gene sequence: CDR1 SGHRS, CDR2 YFSETQ. CDR3 sequence (DNA): TGCGCCAGCGGACAGGGGGCTAACTATGGCTACACCTTC. This translates into CASGQGANYGYTF.

For the CDR3, the DNA is TGTGCCAGCAGCTCGACAGTGATGAACACTGAAGCTTTCTTT. Protein: CASSSTVMNTEAFF. The chain recombines TRBV7-9 with TRBJ1-1, with D perhaps TRBD1 (5 bases). V lost 4 bases and J lost 0, with 9 bases in between. Per germline, CDR1 SEHNR and CDR2 FQNEAQ (reference sequence). This CDR3 has 14 amino acids. Full variable domain (rest looked up from reference TRBV7-9 and TRBJ1-1): DTGVSQNPRHKITKRGQNVTFRCDPISEHNRLYWYRQTLGQGPEFLTYFQNEAQLEKSRLLSDRFSAERPKGSFSTLEIQRTEQGDSAMYLCASSSTVMNTEAFFGQGTRLTVV.

This clone was detected a few times. This sequence joins TRBV23-1 and TRBJ2-2; D is possibly TRBD2 (6 bases). TRBV23-1 is reported as an ORF; its role is uncertain. V lost 4 bases and J lost 6, with 15 bases in between. The CDR3 runs 15 residues. CDR3 region: CASSPRDGHAGELFF. The CDR3 coding sequence is TGCGCCAGCAGTCCGCGGGACGGGCACGCCGGGGAGCTGTTTTTT.

The chain is built from TRBV5-1 and TRBJ1-2; unclear D gene. Trimming stripped 3 bases from V and 8 bases from J, with 17 bases between. CDR1 SGHRS and CDR2 YFSETQ come from the germline V gene. This CDR3 comprises 14 residues. For the CDR3, the DNA is TGCGCCAGCAGCTCCTGGGAGGGCGCGGGCGGCTACACCTTC. It encodes CASSSWEGAGGYTF.

This clone has only a few counts. CDR3 residues: CASTRTSGGTYQETQYF. The CDR3 region has the DNA TGTGCCAGCACCCGGACTAGCGGGGGGACGTACCAAGAGACCCAGTACTTC. The genes are TRBV7-9 and TRBJ2-5, with TRBD2 matching over 14 bases. The V segment lost 7 bases and the J segment 0 bases; nucleotides outside the gene matches: 7. The CDR3 sequence is 17 residues long. Germline CDR1 and CDR2: SEHNR and FQNEAQ (reference sequence).